This T cell receptor beta chain was profiled in a study of type 1 regulatory T cells. Overall study context: T-allo10 is a Tr1-enriched, alloantigen-specific CD4 T cell product made in vitro.

TCRdb recomputed calls from the reads with MiXCR, one row per CDR3 protein. The sample lists some 71,000 distinct CDR3 sequences; around 20% were seen once. Germline assignment: CDR1 MNHEY and CDR2 SVGAGI. CDR3 length: 13 amino acids. Trimming cost V 4 bases and J 7 bases, with 8 bases left between them. In this sample, this clonotype turned up a few times. Its antigen remains unidentified. Study findings and constraints: Compared with non-type 1 regulatory T cells, type 1 regulatory T cells showed a more restricted TCR repertoire.

The material sequenced was cultured type 1 regulatory T (Tr1) cells, either the whole culture or a sorted fraction (not recorded which). This chain joins TRBV6-5 and TRBJ1-6; no firm D call. The clonotype originates from a human donor in good health. The CDR3 here is CASSSVPNSPLHF. In DNA form, the CDR3 reads TGTGCCAGCAGTTCTGTTCCCAATTCACCCCTCCACTTT.